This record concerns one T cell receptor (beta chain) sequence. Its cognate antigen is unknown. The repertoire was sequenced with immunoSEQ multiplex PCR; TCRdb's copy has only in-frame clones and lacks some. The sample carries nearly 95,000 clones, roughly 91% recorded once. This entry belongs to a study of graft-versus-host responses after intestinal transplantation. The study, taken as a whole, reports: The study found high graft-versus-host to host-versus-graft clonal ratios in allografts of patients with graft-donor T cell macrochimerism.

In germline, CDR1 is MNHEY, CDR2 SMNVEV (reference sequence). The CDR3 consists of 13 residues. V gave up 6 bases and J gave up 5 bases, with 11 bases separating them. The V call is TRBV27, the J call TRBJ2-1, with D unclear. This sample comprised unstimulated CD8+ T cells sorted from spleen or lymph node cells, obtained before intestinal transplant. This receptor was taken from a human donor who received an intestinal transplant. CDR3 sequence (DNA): TGTGCCAGCAGCCGTCGCGGTAACAATGAGCAGTTCTTC. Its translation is CASSRRGNNEQFF.